The rows below give T cell receptor beta chains drawn from one sample of a study of post-analysis software for immune sequencing data. MiXCR was run by TCRdb on the PCR reads, yielding one entry per CDR3 protein. The sample has 150,000 to 200,000 distinct CDR3 sequences, about 34% seen once. The sequenced sample was blood, obtained after autologous hematopoietic stem cell transplantation. Every receptor here comes from a girl between 10 and 17 years old with multiple sclerosis. Both conserved end residues are part of each CDR3. The order of the fields is D gene, V gene, J gene, clone size, CDR3 DNA, CDR3 protein. A D gene is named only where the DNA matches it firmly. Rows give clone size only sometimes, using once, few, many, or a class for an expanded clone.

>-|TRBV10-3|TRBJ1-2|-
TGTGCCATCAGTGAGTCAGGCGGTGGCTACACCTTC
CAISESGGGYTF
>-|TRBV6-5|TRBJ2-7|-
TGTGCCAGCAGTTACTCGCGGAACTCCTACGAGCAGTACTTC
CASSYSRNSYEQYF
>-|TRBV15|TRBJ2-1|few
TGTGCCACCAGTCGGCCGAGAGGCAACGAATTCCAGTCTGAGCAGTTCTTC
CATSRPRGNEFQSEQFF
>TRBD1|TRBV24-1|TRBJ2-3|-
TGTGCCACCAGTGATTTGCGGGGACAGGGAACAGATACGCAGTATTTT
CATSDLRGQGTDTQYF
>-|TRBV12-3/TRBV12-4|TRBJ1-5|-
TGTGCCAGCAGACAGGACGGTTATCAGCCCCAGCATTTT
CASRQDGYQPQHF
>-|TRBV12-3/TRBV12-4|TRBJ1-2|-
TGTGCCAGCAAAAAGGAAAAAAACTATGGCTACACCTTC
CASKKEKNYGYTF
>-|TRBV7-2|TRBJ2-7|-
TGTGCCAGCAGCTTAGTTTTCCCTCCTTACGAGCAGTACTTC
CASSLVFPPYEQYF
>-|TRBV29-1|TRBJ1-2|-
TGCAGCGTTGAAGATCCAAAAAGGAACGACTATGGCTACACCTTC
CSVEDPKRNDYGYTF
>TRBD2|TRBV5-1|TRBJ2-4|once
TGCGCCAGCAGCTTCGGGACTAGCGGGTACATTCAGTACTTC
CASSFGTSGYIQYF
>TRBD2|TRBV28|TRBJ2-1|-
TGTGCCAGCAGTTGGGCCCTAGCGGGAGGATCGAATGAGCAGTTCTTC
CASSWALAGGSNEQFF
>-|TRBV6-2/TRBV6-3|TRBJ2-7|-
TGTGCCAGCAGTTACGCGGGACGTAGCTCCTACGAGCAGTACTTC
CASSYAGRSSYEQYF
>-|TRBV6-2/TRBV6-3|TRBJ2-5|few
TGTGCCAGCAGTTTCAGGGGACCCGGAACCCTACAAGAGACCCAGTACTTC
CASSFRGPGTLQETQYF
>TRBD1|TRBV12-5|TRBJ2-2|-
TGTGCTAGTGGTTTGGGACAGGGGCTGACCGGGGAGCTGTTTTTT
CASGLGQGLTGELFF
>-|TRBV7-3|TRBJ2-6|-
TGTGCCAGCAGCTTAGAAATCTCTGGGGCCAACGTCCCGACTTTC
CASSLEISGANVPTF
>TRBD2|TRBV5-6|TRBJ2-5|-
TGTGCCAGCAGCTTGGCCGGAACGGGAGGGCCCAAGCAGTACTTC
CASSLAGTGGPKQYF